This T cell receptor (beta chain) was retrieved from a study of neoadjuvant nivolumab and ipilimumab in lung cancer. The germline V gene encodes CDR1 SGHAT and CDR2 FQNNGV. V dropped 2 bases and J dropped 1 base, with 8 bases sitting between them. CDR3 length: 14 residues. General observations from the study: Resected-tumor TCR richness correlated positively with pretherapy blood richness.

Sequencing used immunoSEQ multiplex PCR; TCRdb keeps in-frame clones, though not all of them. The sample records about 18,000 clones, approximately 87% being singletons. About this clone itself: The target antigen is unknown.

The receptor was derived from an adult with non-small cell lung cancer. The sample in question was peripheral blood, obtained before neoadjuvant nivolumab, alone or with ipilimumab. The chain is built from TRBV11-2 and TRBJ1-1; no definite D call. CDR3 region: CASSLRAGNTEAFF. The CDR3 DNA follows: TGTGCCAGCAGCTTACGTGCTGGGAACACTGAAGCTTTCTTT.